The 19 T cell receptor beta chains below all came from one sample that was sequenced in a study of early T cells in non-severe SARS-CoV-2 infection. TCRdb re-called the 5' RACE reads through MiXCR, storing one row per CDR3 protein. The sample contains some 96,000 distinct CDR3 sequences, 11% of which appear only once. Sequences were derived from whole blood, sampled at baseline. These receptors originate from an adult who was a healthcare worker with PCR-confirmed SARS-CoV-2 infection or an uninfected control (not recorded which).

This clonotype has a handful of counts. Written as DNA, the CDR3 is TGCGCCAGCAGTCCCGGGACTGGAGGTTCACCCCTCCACTTT. Translation: CASSPGTGGSPLHF. The V call is TRBV5-1, the J call TRBJ1-6; weak D call: TRBD1 (5 bases). Looked up from germline, CDR1 is SGHRS and CDR2 is YFSETQ. This CDR3 has 14 residues. The germline V and J ends were trimmed by 5 bases and 9 bases, with 15 bases remaining between them.

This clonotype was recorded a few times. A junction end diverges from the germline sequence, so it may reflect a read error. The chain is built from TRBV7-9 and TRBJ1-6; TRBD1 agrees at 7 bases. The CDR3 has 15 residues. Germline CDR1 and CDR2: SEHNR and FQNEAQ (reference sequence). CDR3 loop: CVSSLQGIYNSPLHF. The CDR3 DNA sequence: TGTGTCAGCAGCTTACAGGGGATCTATAATTCACCCCTCCACTTT. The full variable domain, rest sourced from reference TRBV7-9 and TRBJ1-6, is DTGVSQNPRHKITKRGQNVTFRCDPISEHNRLYWYRQTLGQGPEFLTYFQNEAQLEKSRLLSDRFSAERPKGSFSTLEIQRTEQGDSAMYLCVSSLQGIYNSPLHFGNGTRLTVT.

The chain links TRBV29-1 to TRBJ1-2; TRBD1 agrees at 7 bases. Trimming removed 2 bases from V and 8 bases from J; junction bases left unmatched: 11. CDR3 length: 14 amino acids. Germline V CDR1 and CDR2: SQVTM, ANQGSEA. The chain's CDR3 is CSVEKGGFFVGYTF. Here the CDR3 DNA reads TGCAGCGTTGAAAAAGGGGGCTTCTTTGTAGGCTACACCTTC.

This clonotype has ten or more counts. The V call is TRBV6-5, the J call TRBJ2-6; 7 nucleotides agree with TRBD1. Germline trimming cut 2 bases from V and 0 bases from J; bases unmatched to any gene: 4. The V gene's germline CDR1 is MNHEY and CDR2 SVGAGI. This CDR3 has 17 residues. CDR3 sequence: CASSYSSGGSGANVLTF. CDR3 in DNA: TGTGCCAGCAGTTACAGCTCAGGGGGCTCTGGGGCCAACGTCCTGACTTTC.

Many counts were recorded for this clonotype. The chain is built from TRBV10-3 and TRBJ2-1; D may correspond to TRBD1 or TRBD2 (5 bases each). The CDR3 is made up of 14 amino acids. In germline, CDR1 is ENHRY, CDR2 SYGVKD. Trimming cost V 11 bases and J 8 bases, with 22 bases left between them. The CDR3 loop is CAVRDPLLGDEQFF. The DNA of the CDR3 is TGTGCCGTCCGGGACCCCCTGTTGGGTGATGAGCAGTTCTTC.

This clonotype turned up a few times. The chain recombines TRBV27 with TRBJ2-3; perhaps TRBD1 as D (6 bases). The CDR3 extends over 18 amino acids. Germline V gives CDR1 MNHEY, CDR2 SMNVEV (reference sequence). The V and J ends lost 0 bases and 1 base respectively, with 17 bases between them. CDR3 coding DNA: TGTGCCAGCAGTTTATCGGTAATAACAGGGCTTCGCACAGATACGCAGTATTTT. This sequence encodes CASSLSVITGLRTDTQYF.

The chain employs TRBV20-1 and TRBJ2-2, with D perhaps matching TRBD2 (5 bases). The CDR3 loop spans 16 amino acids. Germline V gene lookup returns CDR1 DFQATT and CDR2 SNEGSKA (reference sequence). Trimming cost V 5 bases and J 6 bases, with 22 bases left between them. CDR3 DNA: TGCAGTGCTTCACCGACGAGGGCGCGGTCGGCCGGGGAGCTGTTTTTT. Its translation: CSASPTRARSAGELFF.

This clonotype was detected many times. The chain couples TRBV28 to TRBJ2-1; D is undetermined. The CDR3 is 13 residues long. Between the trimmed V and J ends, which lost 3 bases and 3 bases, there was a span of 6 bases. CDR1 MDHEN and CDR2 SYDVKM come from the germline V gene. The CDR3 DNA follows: TGTGCCAGCAGTTTGGAAAACTACAATGAGCAGTTCTTC. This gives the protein CASSLENYNEQFF.

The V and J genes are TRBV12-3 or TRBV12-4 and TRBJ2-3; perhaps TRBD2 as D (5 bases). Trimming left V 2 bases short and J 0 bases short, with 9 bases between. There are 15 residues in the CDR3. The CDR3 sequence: CASSLSWESTDTQYF. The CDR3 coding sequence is TGTGCCAGCAGTTTATCGTGGGAGAGCACAGATACGCAGTATTTT.

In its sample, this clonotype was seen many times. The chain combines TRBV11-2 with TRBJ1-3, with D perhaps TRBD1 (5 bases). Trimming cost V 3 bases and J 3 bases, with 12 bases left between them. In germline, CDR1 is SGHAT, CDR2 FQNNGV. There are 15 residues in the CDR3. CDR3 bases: TGTGCCAGCAGCTTTCGTGGGGCGCGTGGAAACACCATATATTTT. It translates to CASSFRGARGNTIYF.

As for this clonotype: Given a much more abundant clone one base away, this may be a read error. The CDR3 DNA reads TGTGCCAGCACCCAGTACAGGGACGTGGCTGAAGCTTTCTTT. Translated: CASTQYRDVAEAFF. The V call is TRBV6-6, the J call TRBJ1-1; TRBD1 is a possible D gene (6 bases). V was shortened by 7 bases and J by 6 bases, with 18 bases between the two germline ends. The V gene's germline CDR1 is MNHNY and CDR2 SVGAGI (reference sequence). The CDR3 loop spans 14 amino acids.

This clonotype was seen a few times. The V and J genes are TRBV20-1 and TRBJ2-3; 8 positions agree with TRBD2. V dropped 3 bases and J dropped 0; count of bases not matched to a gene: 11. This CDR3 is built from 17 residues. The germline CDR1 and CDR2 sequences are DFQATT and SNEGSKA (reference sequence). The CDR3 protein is CSASIRGSGGSTDTQYF. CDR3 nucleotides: TGCAGTGCTAGTATAAGGGGCAGCGGGGGAAGCACAGATACGCAGTATTTT.

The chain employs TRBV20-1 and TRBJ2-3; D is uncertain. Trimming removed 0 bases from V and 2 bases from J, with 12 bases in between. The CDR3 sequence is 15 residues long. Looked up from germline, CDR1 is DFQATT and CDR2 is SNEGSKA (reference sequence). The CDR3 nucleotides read TGCAGTGCTAGAGACCCCTCTGCGGACACAGATACGCAGTATTTT. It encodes CSARDPSADTDTQYF.

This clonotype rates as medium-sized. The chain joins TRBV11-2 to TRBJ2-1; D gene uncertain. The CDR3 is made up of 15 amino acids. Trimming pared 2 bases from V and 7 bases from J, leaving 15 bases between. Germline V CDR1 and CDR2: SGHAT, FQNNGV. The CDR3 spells CASSLSAFGMNEQFF. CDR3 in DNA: TGTGCCAGCAGCTTATCAGCGTTCGGTATGAATGAGCAGTTCTTC.

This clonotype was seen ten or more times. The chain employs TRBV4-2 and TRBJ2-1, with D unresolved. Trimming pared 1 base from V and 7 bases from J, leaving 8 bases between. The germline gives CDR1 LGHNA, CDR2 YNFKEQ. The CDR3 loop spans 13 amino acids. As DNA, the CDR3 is TGTGCCAGCAGCCAAGCTAGAGTGAATGAGCAGTTCTTC. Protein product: CASSQARVNEQFF.

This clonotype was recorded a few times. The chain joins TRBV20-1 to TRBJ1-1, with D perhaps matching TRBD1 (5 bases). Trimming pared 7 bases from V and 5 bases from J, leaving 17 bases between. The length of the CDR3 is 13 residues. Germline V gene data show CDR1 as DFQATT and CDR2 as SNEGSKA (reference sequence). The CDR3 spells CSVFWSEGTEAFF. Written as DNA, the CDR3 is TGCAGTGTGTTTTGGTCAGAGGGGACTGAAGCTTTCTTT.

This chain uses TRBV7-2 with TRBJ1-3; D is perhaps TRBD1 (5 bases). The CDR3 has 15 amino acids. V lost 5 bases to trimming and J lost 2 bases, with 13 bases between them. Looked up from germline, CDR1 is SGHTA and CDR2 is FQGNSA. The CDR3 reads CASSRNAGAGNTIYF. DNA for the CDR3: TGTGCCAGCAGCCGCAACGCGGGGGCTGGAAACACCATATATTTT.

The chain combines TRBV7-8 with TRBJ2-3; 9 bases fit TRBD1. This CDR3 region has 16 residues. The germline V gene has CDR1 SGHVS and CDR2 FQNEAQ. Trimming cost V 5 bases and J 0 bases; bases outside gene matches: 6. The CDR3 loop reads CASSRTGGASTDTQYF. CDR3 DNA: TGTGCCAGCAGCCGCACAGGGGGCGCAAGCACAGATACGCAGTATTTT.

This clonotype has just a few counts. Here the CDR3 DNA reads TGTGCCAGCAATTCGGGAAACTATGGCTACACCTTC. This encodes CASNSGNYGYTF. This sequence joins TRBV6-2 or TRBV6-3 and TRBJ1-2; D remains unclear. Trimming left V 7 bases short and J 2 bases short, with 8 bases between. Germline loops: CDR1 MNHEY, CDR2 SVGEGT. The CDR3 consists of 12 residues.